This TCR beta chain was identified in a study of PD-1 blockade in classical Hodgkin lymphoma. Study-wide results and limits: A reduction in baseline TCR diversity was reportedly seen in newly diagnosed patients relative to healthy donors. Baseline diversity in complete responders resembled that of newly diagnosed patients. CD4+ TCR diversity, unlike CD8+, climbed significantly by C4D1.

Germline-derived CDR1 and CDR2 are SQVTM and ANQGSEA. V dropped 4 bases and J dropped 1; count of bases not matched to a gene: 2. CDR3 length: 13 amino acids. The repertoire was sequenced with immunoSEQ multiplex PCR; TCRdb's copy has only in-frame clones and lacks some. Of under 2,000 clones in the sample, roughly 71% are singletons; the top ten hold about 35%. To note about this clone: Antigen unknown.

Each patient's relapse followed autologous stem cell transplantation, and brentuximab vedotin exposure varied. Thawed PBMCs were the source of CD8+ T cells, obtained through magnetic negative selection. Under best response, outcomes were complete response, partial response or progressive disease. This TCR was recovered from a human donor with classical Hodgkin lymphoma. This material consisted of CD8+ T cells from blood, taken at baseline. The chain carries TRBV29-1 and TRBJ1-1; 8 bases fit TRBD1. CDR3 nucleotide sequence: TGCAGCGTTGTGACAGGGGCGAACACTGAAGCTTTCTTT. Protein sequence: CSVVTGANTEAFF.